This is a list of T cell receptor beta chains from one sample in a study of T cell responses to AZD1222 COVID-19 vaccine. Sequenced by immunoSEQ multiplex PCR; TCRdb stores in-frame clones only, minus some. The sample consists of under 150,000 clones, approximately 90% of them appearing once. The sequenced sample was peripheral blood, obtained 28 days after the second AZD1222 dose. These receptors came from an adult who received the AZD1222 COVID-19 vaccine. Each CDR3 is given without its conserved first and last residue. The D gene is left open where the match is weak.

>TRBV5-5|13|-|TRBJ1-2
ASSLGRTRGYGYT
>TRBV7-3|15|TRBD1|TRBJ2-2
ASSSSYPGQGTGELF
>TRBV29-1|12|-|TRBJ2-1
SAGRGFTYNEQF
>TRBV7-3|19|-|TRBJ2-2
ASSLVRGQDSSSANTGELF
>TRBV3-1/TRBV3-2|12|-|TRBJ1-2
ASSQATRPYGYT
>TRBV7-2|11|-|TRBJ1-1
ASSLVSGPEAF
>TRBV5-4|12|-|TRBJ1-1
ASSHGQMNTEAF
>TRBV27|15|-|TRBJ2-1
ASSYSDGFSSYNEQF
>TRBV11-2|12|TRBD1|TRBJ1-1
ASSSDRVGTEAF
>TRBV11-3|12|TRBD1|TRBJ2-7
ASSPSQGAYEQY
>TRBV7-9|10|TRBD2|TRBJ2-1
ASSLAGAEQF
>TRBV3-1/TRBV3-2|8|-|TRBJ2-4
ASSWTRKY
>TRBV6-5|14|TRBD2|TRBJ2-1
ASSYTGLGRGNEQF
>TRBV4-1|14|-|TRBJ2-7
ASSQAFGGVSYEQY
>TRBV30|13|TRBD1|TRBJ1-2
AWSTTGEANYGYT
>TRBV7-7|11|-|TRBJ1-1
ASSLQQGTEAF
>TRBV6-1|11|-|TRBJ1-1
ASSEDARAEAF
>TRBV19|11|-|TRBJ1-3
ASSLRIGDTIY
>TRBV4-2|13|TRBD2|TRBJ2-5
ASSLQAGGPETQY
>TRBV3-1/TRBV3-2|15|TRBD1|TRBJ1-2
ASSPRKGTVANYGYT
>TRBV11-3|12|-|TRBJ2-1
ASSLDTGDNEQF
>TRBV3-1/TRBV3-2|10|-|TRBJ2-7
ASSLLVSEQY
>TRBV9|10|-|TRBJ1-2
ASSREGDGYT
>TRBV15|11|-|TRBJ1-1
ATSRDPGTEAF
>TRBV2|11|-|TRBJ2-2
ASRYSDTGELF
>TRBV19|12|-|TRBJ1-6
ASSIVDLNSPLH
>TRBV4-2|16|TRBD1|TRBJ2-2
ASSPGQGAKKDTGELF
>TRBV3-1/TRBV3-2|14|TRBD2|TRBJ2-1
ASSHSGRALYNEQF
>TRBV5-1|14|-|TRBJ2-3
ASSPAWTQKTDTQY
>TRBV7-8|16|-|TRBJ1-5
ASSLGVGADSSNQPQH
>TRBV3-1/TRBV3-2|10|-|TRBJ1-1
ASSRPRAEAF
>TRBV9|14|-|TRBJ1-2
ASSFHRQGWDYGYT
>TRBV6-5|12|-|TRBJ1-1
ASSLYYLNTEAF